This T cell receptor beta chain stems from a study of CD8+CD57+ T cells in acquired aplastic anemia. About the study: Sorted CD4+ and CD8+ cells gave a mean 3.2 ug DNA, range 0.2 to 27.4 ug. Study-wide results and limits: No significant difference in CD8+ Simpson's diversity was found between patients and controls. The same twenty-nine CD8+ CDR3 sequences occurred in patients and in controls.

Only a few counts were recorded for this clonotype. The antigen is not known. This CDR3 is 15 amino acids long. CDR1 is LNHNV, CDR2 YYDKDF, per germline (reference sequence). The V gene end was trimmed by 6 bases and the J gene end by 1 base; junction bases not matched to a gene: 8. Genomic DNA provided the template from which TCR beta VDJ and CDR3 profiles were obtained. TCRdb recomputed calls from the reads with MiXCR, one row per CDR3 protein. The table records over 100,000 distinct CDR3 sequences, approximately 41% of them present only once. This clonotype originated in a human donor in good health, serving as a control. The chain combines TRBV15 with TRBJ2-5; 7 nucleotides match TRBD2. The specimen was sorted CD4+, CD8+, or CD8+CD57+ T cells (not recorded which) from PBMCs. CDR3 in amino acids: CATRAGFGAQETQYF. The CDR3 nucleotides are TGTGCCACCAGAGCGGGATTCGGAGCCCAAGAGACCCAGTACTTC.